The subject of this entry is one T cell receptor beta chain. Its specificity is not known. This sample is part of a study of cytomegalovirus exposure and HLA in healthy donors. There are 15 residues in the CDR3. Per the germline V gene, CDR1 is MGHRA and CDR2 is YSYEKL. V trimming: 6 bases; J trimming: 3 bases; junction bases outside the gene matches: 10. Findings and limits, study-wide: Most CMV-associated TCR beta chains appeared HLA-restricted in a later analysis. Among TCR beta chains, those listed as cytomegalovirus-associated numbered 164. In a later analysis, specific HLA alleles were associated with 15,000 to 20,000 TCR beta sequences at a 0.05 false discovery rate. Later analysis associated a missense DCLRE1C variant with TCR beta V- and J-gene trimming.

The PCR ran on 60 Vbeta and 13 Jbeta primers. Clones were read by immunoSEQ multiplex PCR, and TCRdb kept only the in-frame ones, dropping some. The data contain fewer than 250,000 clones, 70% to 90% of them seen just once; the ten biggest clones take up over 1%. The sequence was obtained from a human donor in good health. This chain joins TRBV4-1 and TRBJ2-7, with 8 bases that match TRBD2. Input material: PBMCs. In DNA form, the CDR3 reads TGCGCCAGCAGTCAGGGAAGCGGGAGAGTCTACGAGCAGTACTTC. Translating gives CASSQGSGRVYEQYF.